The next 5 T cell receptor beta chains were all read from a single sample in a study of blood T cell repertoires in COVID-19 (dated by TCRdb to 2020 to 2022). Receptor amplification or capture employed the immunoSEQ multiplex PCR assay. TCRdb's version of the immuneACCESS table is confined to in-frame rearrangements and falls short of the full clone set. An unresolved V gene accounts for under half of the shortfall where checked; the remainder is of unknown origin. Recorded for this sample are roughly 170,000 clones; 70% to 90% of them occurred a single time. The ten biggest clones cover under 6.5% of the sample. Sequencing was performed on peripheral blood. The receptors here all came from a woman aged 50 to 60 with COVID-19, enrolled during active disease.

This clone was observed a single time. CDR3 sequence: CASTERTEAFF. Written as DNA, the CDR3 is TGTGCCAGCACCGAACGGACAGAAGCTTTCTTT. The gene calls are TRBV2 and TRBJ1-1, with D perhaps matching TRBD1 (5 bases). Trimming stripped 7 bases from V and 8 bases from J, with 11 bases between. This CDR3 is 11 amino acids long. Germline CDR1 and CDR2: SNHLY and FYNNEI.

This chain joins TRBV7-2 and TRBJ2-4; 8 nucleotides agree with TRBD2. Germline V gene data show CDR1 as SGHTA and CDR2 as FQGNSA. Unmatched junction bases numbered 6, after V lost 5 bases and J lost 9 bases. The length of the CDR3 is 13 residues. CDR3 sequence: CASSTGLAGIQYF. DNA for the CDR3: TGTGCCAGCAGCACCGGACTAGCCGGCATTCAGTACTTC.

The chain carries TRBV4-3 and TRBJ1-1; no clear D gene. V lost 8 bases to trimming and J lost 0 bases, with 16 bases between them. Germline V gives CDR1 LGHNA, CDR2 YSLEER. The CDR3 is made up of 15 amino acids. CDR3 sequence reads: CASREGSYMNTEAFF. In DNA, the CDR3 is TGCGCCAGCCGGGAGGGCAGCTATATGAACACTGAAGCTTTCTTT.

This rearrangement joins TRBV11-2 to TRBJ1-2; 9 positions match TRBD1. Germline V CDR1 and CDR2: SGHAT, FQNNGV. V lost 0 bases and J lost 8; bases outside the gene matches: 7. The CDR3 loop spans 15 amino acids. CDR3 DNA sequence: TGTGCCAGCAGCTTAGAATACAGGGGGCTGAGAGGCTACACCTTC. Encoded protein: CASSLEYRGLRGYTF.

The V gene is TRBV5-1, the J gene TRBJ1-6; D not certain. The length of the CDR3 is 14 residues. Germline loops: CDR1 SGHRS, CDR2 YFSETQ. V was pared by 8 bases and J by 0 bases, with 9 bases between. CDR3 loop: CASLGSSYNSPLHF. CDR3 in DNA: TGCGCCAGTCTAGGGAGCTCCTATAATTCACCCCTCCACTTT. The full variable domain, its missing parts supplied by reference TRBV5-1 and TRBJ1-6, is KAGVTQTPRYLIKTRGQQVTLSCSPISGHRSVSWYQQTPGQGLQFLFEYFSETQRNKGNFPGRFSGRQFSNSRSEMNVSTLELGDSALYLCASLGSSYNSPLHFGNGTRLTVT.